This T cell receptor beta chain appears in the sequencing data of a study of shared clonotypes between healthy human individuals. Assay used: immunoSEQ multiplex PCR; TCRdb lists only in-frame clones, some missing. The sample carries roughly 2.5 million clones, around 90% recorded once. The germline gives CDR1 SEHNR, CDR2 FQNEAQ (reference sequence). The germline V and J ends were trimmed by 1 base and 5 bases, with 8 bases remaining between them. The CDR3 loop spans 14 amino acids. The receptor's source is a man younger than 30 in good health. The chain links TRBV7-9 to TRBJ1-4; D ambiguous. The sample comprised naive CD4+ T cells sorted from blood. Subset: CD45RA+ positively selected. CDR3 sequence reads: CASSLDGKNEKLFF. CDR3 sequence (DNA): TGTGCCAGCAGCTTAGACGGAAAAAATGAAAAACTGTTTTTT. The complete variable domain, with remaining parts taken from reference TRBV7-9 and TRBJ1-4, reads DTGVSQNPRHKITKRGQNVTFRCDPISEHNRLYWYRQTLGQGPEFLTYFQNEAQLEKSRLLSDRFSAERPKGSFSTLEIQRTEQGDSAMYLCASSLDGKNEKLFFGSGTQLSVL.